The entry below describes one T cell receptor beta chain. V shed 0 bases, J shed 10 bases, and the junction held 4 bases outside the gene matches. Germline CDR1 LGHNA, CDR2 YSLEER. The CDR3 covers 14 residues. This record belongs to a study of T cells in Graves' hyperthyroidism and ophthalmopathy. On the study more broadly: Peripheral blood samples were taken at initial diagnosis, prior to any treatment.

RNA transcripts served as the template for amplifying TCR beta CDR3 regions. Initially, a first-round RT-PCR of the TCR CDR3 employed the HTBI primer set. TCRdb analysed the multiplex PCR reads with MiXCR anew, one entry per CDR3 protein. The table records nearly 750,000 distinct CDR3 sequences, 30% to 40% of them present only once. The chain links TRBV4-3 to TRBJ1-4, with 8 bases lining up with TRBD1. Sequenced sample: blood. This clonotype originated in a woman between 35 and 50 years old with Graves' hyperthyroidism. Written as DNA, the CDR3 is TGCGCCAGCAGCCAAGACAGGGGGCGAGGAAAACTGTTTTTT. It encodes CASSQDRGRGKLFF.